The clone carrying this T cell receptor (beta chain) was counted at least ten times. This entry comes from a study of response to subunit inactivated influenza vaccine. A single record per CDR3 protein comes from TCRdb applying MiXCR to the RT-PCR reads. The sample has approximately 200,000 distinct CDR3 sequences, approximately 14% seen once. Deletions cut 5 bases from V and 4 bases from J, with 12 bases between. This CDR3 spans 13 amino acids. Germline V gives CDR1 SGHVS, CDR2 FQNEAQ. The source material was CD8+ T cells sorted from PBMCs, sampled roughly 5 days after vaccination. The chain couples TRBV7-8 to TRBJ2-7, with D tentatively TRBD1 (6 bases). The source is a man between 45 and 60 years old who received an inactivated influenza vaccine. This chain's CDR3 is CASSAGVKYEQYF. The CDR3 region has the DNA TGTGCCAGCAGCGCAGGGGTCAAATACGAGCAGTACTTC. The full variable domain, with the rest looked up from reference TRBV7-8 and TRBJ2-7, is GAGVSQSPRYKVAKRGQDVALRCDPISGHVSLFWYQQALGQGPEFLTYFQNEAQLDKSGLPSDRFFAERPEGSVSTLKIQRTQQEDSAVYLCASSAGVKYEQYFGPGTRLTVT.